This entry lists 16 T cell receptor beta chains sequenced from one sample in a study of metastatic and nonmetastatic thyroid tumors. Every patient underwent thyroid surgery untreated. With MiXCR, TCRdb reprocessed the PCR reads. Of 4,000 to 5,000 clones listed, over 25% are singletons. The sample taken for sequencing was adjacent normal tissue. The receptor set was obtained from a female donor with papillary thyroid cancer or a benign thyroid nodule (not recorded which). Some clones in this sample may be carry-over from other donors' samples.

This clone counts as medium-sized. This CDR3 reads CASSQAGGETQYF. As DNA, the CDR3 is TGCGCCAGCAGTCAAGCGGGGGGAGAGACCCAGTACTTC. The rearrangement links TRBV10-2 to TRBJ2-5; 9 nucleotides align to TRBD2. V was clipped by 5 bases and J by 4 bases; unmatched bases: 2. Germline assignment: CDR1 WSHSY and CDR2 SAAADI. This CDR3 contains 13 residues.

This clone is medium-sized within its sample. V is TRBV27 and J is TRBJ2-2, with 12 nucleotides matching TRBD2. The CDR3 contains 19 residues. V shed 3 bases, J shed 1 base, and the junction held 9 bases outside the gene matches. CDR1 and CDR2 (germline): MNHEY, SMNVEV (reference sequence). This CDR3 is CASSLTPSGRARNTGELFF. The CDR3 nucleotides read TGTGCCAGCAGTTTGACCCCTAGCGGGAGGGCTCGGAACACCGGGGAGCTGTTTTTT.

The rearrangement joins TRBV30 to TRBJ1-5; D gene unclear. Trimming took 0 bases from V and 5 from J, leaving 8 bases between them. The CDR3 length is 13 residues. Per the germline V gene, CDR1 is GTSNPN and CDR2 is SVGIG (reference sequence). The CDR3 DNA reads TGTGCCTGGAGTGTGGTGGGTGATCAGCCCCAGCATTTT. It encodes CAWSVVGDQPQHF.

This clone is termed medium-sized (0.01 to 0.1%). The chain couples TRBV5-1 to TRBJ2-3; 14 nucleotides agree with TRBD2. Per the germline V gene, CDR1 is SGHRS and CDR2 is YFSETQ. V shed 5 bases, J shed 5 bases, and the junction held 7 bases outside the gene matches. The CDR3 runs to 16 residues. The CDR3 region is CASRRGLAGVGDTQYF. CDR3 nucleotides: TGCGCCAGCAGAAGGGGACTAGCGGGAGTCGGAGATACGCAGTATTTT.

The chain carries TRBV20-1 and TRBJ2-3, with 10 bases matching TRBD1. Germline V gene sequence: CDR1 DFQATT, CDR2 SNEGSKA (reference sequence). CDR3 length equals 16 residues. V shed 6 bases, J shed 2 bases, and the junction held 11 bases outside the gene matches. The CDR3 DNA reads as TGCAGTGCCCCCTCCCCGGGACAGGGGCACACAGATACGCAGTATTTT. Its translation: CSAPSPGQGHTDTQYF.

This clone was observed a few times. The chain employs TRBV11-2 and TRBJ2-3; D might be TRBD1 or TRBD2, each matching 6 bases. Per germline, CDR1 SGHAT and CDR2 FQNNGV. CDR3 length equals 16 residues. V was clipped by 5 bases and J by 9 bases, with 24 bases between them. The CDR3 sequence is CASSLRGAQEESTQYF. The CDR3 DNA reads TGTGCCAGCAGCCTGAGGGGGGCCCAGGAAGAATCGACGCAGTATTTT. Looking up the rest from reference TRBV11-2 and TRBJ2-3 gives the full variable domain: EAGVAQSPRYKIIEKRQSVAFWCNPISGHATLYWYQQILGQGPKLLIQFQNNGVVDDSQLPKDRFSAERLKGVDSTLKIQPAKLEDSAVYLCASSLRGAQEESTQYFGPGTRLTVL.

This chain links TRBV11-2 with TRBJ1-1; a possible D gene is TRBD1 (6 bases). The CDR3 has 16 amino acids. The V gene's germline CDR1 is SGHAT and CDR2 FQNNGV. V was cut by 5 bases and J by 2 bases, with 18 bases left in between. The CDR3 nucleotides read TGTGCCAGCAGCCTACCCTTGTGGGGGGCTAACACTGAAGCTTTCTTT. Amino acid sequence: CASSLPLWGANTEAFF.

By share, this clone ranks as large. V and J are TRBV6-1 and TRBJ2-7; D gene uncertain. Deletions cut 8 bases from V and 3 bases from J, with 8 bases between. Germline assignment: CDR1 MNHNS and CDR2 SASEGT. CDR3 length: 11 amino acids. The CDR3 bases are TGTGCCAGCGGTATTGGCTACGAGCAGTACTTC. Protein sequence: CASGIGYEQYF.

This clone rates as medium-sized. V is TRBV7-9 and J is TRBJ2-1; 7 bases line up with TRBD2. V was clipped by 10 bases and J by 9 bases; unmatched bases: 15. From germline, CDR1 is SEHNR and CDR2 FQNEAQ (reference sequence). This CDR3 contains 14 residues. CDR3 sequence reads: CAIPGQREGTEQFF. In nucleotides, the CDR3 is TGTGCCATTCCGGGGCAGCGGGAAGGCACTGAGCAGTTCTTC.

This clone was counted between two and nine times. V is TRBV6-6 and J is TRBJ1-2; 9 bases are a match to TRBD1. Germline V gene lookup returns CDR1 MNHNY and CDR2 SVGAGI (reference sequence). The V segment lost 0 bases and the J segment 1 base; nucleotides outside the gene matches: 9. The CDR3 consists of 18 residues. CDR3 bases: TGTGCCAGCAGTTACTCCTATTCGGGACAGGGCTTTAACTATGGCTACACCTTC. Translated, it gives CASSYSYSGQGFNYGYTF.

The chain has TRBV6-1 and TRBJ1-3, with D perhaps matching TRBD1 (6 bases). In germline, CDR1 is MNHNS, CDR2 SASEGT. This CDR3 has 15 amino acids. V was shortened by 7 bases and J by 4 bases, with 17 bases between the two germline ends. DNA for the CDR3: TGTGCCAGCATCATATCCAGGGGTTCGGGAAACACCATATATTTT. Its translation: CASIISRGSGNTIYF.

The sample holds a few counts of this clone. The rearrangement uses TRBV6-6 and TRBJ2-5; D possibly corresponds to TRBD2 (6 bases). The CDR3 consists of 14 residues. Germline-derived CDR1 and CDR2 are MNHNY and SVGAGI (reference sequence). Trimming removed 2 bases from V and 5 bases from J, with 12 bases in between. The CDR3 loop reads CASSYIGGEETQYF. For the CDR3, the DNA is TGTGCCAGCAGTTACATTGGAGGGGAGGAGACCCAGTACTTC.

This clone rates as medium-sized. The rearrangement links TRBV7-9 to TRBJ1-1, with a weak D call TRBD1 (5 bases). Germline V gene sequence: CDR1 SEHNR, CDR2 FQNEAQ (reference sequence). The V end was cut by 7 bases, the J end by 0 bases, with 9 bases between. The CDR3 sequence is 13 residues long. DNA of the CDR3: TGTGCCAGCAACGGACATTTGAACACTGAAGCTTTCTTT. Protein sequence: CASNGHLNTEAFF. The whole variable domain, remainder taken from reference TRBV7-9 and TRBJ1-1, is DTGVSQNPRHKITKRGQNVTFRCDPISEHNRLYWYRQTLGQGPEFLTYFQNEAQLEKSRLLSDRFSAERPKGSFSTLEIQRTEQGDSAMYLCASNGHLNTEAFFGQGTRLTVV.

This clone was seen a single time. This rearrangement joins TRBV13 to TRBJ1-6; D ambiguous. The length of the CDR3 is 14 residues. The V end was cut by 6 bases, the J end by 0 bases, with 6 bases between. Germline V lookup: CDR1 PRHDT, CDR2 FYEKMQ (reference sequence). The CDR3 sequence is CASRLVSYNSPLHF. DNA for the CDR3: TGTGCCAGCAGACTAGTCTCCTATAATTCACCCCTCCACTTT.

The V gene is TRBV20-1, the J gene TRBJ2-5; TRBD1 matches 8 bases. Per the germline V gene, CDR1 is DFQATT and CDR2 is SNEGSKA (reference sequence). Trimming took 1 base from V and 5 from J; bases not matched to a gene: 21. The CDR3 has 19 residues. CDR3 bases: TGCAGTGCTAGAGGCGAGGATCTCGGGGCAGGGGGCGCGATGGAGACCCAGTACTTC. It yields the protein CSARGEDLGAGGAMETQYF.

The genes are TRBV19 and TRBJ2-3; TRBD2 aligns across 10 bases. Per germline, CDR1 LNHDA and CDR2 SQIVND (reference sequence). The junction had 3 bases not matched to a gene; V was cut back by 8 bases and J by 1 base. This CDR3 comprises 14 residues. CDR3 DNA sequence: TGTGCCAGTGGGACTAGCGTTGGCACAGATACGCAGTATTTT. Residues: CASGTSVGTDTQYF.